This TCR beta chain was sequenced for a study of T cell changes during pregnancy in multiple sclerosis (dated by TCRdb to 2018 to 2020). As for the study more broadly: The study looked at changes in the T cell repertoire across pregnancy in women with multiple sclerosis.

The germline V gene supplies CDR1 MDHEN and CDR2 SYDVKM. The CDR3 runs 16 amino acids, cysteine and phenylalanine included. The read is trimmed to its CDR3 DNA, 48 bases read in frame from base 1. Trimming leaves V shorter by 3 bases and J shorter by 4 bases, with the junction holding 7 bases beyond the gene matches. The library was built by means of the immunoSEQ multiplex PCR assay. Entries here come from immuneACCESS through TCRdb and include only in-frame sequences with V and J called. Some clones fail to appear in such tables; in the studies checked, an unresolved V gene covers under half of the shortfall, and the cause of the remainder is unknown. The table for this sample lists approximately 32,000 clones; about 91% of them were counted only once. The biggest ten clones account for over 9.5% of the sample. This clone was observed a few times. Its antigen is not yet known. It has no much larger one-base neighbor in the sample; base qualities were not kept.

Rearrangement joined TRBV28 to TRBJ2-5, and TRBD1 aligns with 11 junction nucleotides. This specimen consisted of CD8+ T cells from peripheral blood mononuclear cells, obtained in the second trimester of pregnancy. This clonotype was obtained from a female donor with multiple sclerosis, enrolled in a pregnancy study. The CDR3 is CASSFPGQGGRETQYF. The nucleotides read TGTGCCAGCAGTTTCCCGGGACAGGGGGGTCGAGAGACCCAGTACTTC.